This entry lists 7 T cell receptor beta chains sequenced from one sample in a study of CD8+CD57+ T cells in acquired aplastic anemia. It was patients with CD8+CD57+ cell expansion by flow cytometry who were chosen for sequencing. TCR beta VDJ and CDR3 profiles were obtained from a genomic DNA template. A single record per CDR3 protein comes from TCRdb applying MiXCR to the reads. Among 150,000 to 180,000 distinct CDR3 sequences, approximately 52% were seen once, and the ten largest hold around 12%. The sample comprised sorted CD4+, CD8+, or CD8+CD57+ T cells (not recorded which) from PBMCs. The origin of the receptors is a human donor with aplastic anemia.

The CDR3 coding sequence is TGTGCCAGCGGCCCCTTCGCGGTGACCAAGTACAATGAGCAGTTCTTC. Translating it yields CASGPFAVTKYNEQFF. V gene TRBV6-1 combines with J gene TRBJ2-1; no reliable D call. The germline V gene encodes CDR1 MNHNS and CDR2 SASEGT. V lost 8 bases and J lost 4, with 21 bases in between. CDR3 length: 16 residues.

J is TRBJ1-1 and V is TRBV9; D not certain. The CDR3 loop spans 14 amino acids. Trimming took off 3 bases at V and 3 bases at J, with 12 bases between the two ends. Germline V lookup: CDR1 SGDLS, CDR2 YYNGEE. CDR3 sequence reads: CASSAGLGDTEAFF. The CDR3 DNA reads TGTGCCAGCAGCGCCGGATTGGGAGACACTGAAGCTTTCTTT.

A remark on this clonotype: This may arise from a read error, as a much more abundant clone is one base away. The CDR3 loop is CASSCTAGQAGTQYF. The CDR3 DNA reads as TGTGCCAGCAGCTGTACCGCGGGTCAGGCAGGAACGCAGTATTTT. The chain joins TRBV7-9 to TRBJ2-3; D may be TRBD2 (5 bases). The CDR3 length is 15 residues. Germline assignment: CDR1 SEHNR and CDR2 FQNEAQ (reference sequence). The germline V and J ends were trimmed by 4 bases and 9 bases, with 20 bases remaining between them.

Ten or more counts support this clonotype. J is TRBJ2-7 and V is TRBV4-3; D assignment may be TRBD1 or TRBD2 (6 bases each). Germline CDR1 and CDR2: LGHNA and YSLEER. The CDR3 is 16 residues long. The V and J ends lost 0 bases and 2 bases respectively, with 14 bases between them. The CDR3, as DNA: TGCGCCAGCAGCCAAGAGGTGAGGGGGGCAACCTACGAGCAGTACTTC. Amino acid sequence: CASSQEVRGATYEQYF.

This clonotype was found many times. The rearrangement joins TRBV2 to TRBJ2-7; D might be TRBD1 (6 bases). The CDR3 has 13 amino acids. Trimming left V 2 bases short and J 4 bases short, with 9 bases between. Germline CDR1 SNHLY, CDR2 FYNNEI. In DNA form, the CDR3 reads TGTGCCAGCAGTGAATATCAGGGGTACGAGCAGTACTTC. This translates into CASSEYQGYEQYF.

This chain joins TRBV14 and TRBJ2-3, with 7 bases that match TRBD2. Germline V gene data show CDR1 as SGHDN and CDR2 as FVKESK. After removal of 3 bases from V and 0 bases from J, the junction contained 3 bases not matched to a gene. The CDR3 is 15 amino acids. CDR3 in amino acids: CASSHTSASTDTQYF. CDR3 nucleotide sequence: TGTGCCAGCAGCCACACTAGCGCGAGCACAGATACGCAGTATTTT.

This clonotype was seen only once. The V and J genes are TRBV27 and TRBJ1-4, with 9 bases matching TRBD1. CDR1 is MNHEY, CDR2 SMNVEV, per germline (reference sequence). Trimming at V came to 6 bases and at J to 10 bases, leaving 15 bases not matched to a gene. The CDR3 is made up of 16 amino acids. CDR3 sequence: CASSPRRDRVLGKLFF. The CDR3 region has the DNA TGTGCCAGCAGCCCTCGCCGGGACAGGGTTTTAGGAAAACTGTTTTTT.